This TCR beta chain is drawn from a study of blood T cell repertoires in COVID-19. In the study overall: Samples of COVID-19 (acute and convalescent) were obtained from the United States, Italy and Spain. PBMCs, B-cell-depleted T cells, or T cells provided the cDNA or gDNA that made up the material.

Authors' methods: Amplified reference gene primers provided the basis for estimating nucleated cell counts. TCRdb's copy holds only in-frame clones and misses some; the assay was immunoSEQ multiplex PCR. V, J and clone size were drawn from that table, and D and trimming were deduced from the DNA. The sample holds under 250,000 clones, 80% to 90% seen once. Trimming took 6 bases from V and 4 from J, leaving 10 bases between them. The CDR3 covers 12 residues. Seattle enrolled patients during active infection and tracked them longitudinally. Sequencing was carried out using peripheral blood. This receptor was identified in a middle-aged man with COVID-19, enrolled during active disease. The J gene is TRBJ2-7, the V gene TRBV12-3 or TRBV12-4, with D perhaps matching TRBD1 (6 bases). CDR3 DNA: TGTGCCAGCAGAACGACAGGATACGAGCAGTACTTC. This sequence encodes CASRTTGYEQYF.